A selection of T cell receptor beta chains follows, all from one sample in a study of T cell responses to AZD1222 COVID-19 vaccine. Some clones are missing from TCRdb's copy, which holds only in-frame ones; the method was immunoSEQ multiplex PCR. The sample records some 95,000 clones, roughly 90% being singletons. This specimen consisted of peripheral blood, obtained 28 days after the second AZD1222 dose. The receptor set was obtained from an adult who received the AZD1222 COVID-19 vaccine. Each CDR3 is given with its conserved first and last residue. The D gene is left open where the match is weak. A row's size may be missing; if present it is once, few, many or a size class.

D gene	V gene	J gene	clone size	CDR3 protein	CDR3 DNA
.	TRBV24-1	TRBJ1-2	.	CATSDFRGGGYTF	TGTGCCACCAGTGACTTCAGGGGTGGTGGCTACACCTTC
.	TRBV2	TRBJ1-4	.	CASSPTRENEKLFF	TGTGCCAGCAGCCCTACCCGGGAGAATGAAAAACTGTTTTTT
TRBD1	TRBV10-2	TRBJ1-5	.	CASKGTAHQPQHF	TGCGCCAGCAAAGGGACAGCACATCAGCCCCAGCATTTT
.	TRBV5-1	TRBJ2-7	.	CASSLDIGSYEQYF	TGCGCCAGCAGCTTGGACATAGGATCCTACGAGCAGTACTTC
.	TRBV30	TRBJ2-2	many	CAWTPGGVGELFF	TGTGCCTGGACCCCAGGGGGGGTCGGGGAGCTGTTTTTT
TRBD1	TRBV2	TRBJ1-2	.	CASLPWDSDGYTF	TGTGCCAGCCTTCCCTGGGACAGCGATGGCTACACCTTC
TRBD1	TRBV30	TRBJ2-3	.	CARRDRGRDTQYF	TGTGCCAGACGGGACAGGGGGAGAGATACGCAGTATTTT
TRBD2	TRBV6-5	TRBJ2-3	.	CASSLAGGGTDTQYF	TGTGCCAGCAGCTTGGCGGGGGGTGGAACAGATACGCAGTATTTT
TRBD1	TRBV27	TRBJ1-1	.	CASSLQGASNTEAFF	TGTGCCAGCAGTTTGCAGGGGGCGTCGAACACTGAAGCTTTCTTT
.	TRBV6-5	TRBJ1-6	.	CASSKREDSPLHF	TGTGCCAGCAGTAAACGGGAAGATTCACCCCTCCACTTT
.	TRBV7-6	TRBJ1-2	.	CASSPDRTAANYGYTF	TGTGCCAGCAGCCCCGACCGGACAGCTGCTAACTATGGCTACACCTTC
TRBD1	TRBV12-5	TRBJ2-1	.	CASDAGQGYNEQFF	TGTGCTAGTGACGCGGGACAGGGGTACAATGAGCAGTTCTTC
.	TRBV30	TRBJ2-1	few	CAWSPAYNEQFF	TGTGCCTGGAGTCCAGCCTACAATGAGCAGTTCTTC
.	TRBV27	TRBJ1-5	.	CASSQTLHPGVDNQPQHF	TGTGCCAGCAGTCAAACCCTTCACCCGGGCGTTGACAATCAGCCCCAGCATTTT
TRBD2	TRBV7-2	TRBJ2-5	.	CASSLVGSGRAPETQYF	TGTGCCAGCAGCTTAGTGGGTAGCGGGAGGGCCCCAGAGACCCAGTACTTC
TRBD1	TRBV5-1	TRBJ2-5	.	CASSSAGTGAGETQYF	TGCGCCAGCAGCTCGGCCGGGACAGGGGCCGGGGAGACCCAGTACTTC
.	TRBV19	TRBJ1-5	once	CASSISFRSYQPQHF	TGTGCCAGTAGTATATCCTTTAGGTCGTACCAGCCCCAGCATTTT
TRBD2	TRBV5-1	TRBJ2-3	.	CASSLGVAGVADTQYF	TGCGCCAGCAGCTTGGGGGTAGCGGGGGTCGCAGATACGCAGTATTTT
.	TRBV12-3/TRBV12-4	TRBJ1-2	once	CASSLSRDYGYTF	TGTGCCAGCAGTTTGTCACGGGACTATGGCTACACCTTC
TRBD1	TRBV9	TRBJ2-1	once	CASSVSGTGLNNEQFF	TGTGCCAGCAGCGTTTCCGGGACAGGACTAAACAATGAGCAGTTCTTC
TRBD2	TRBV7-3	TRBJ2-7	.	CASSLMGPTSFNEQYF	TGTGCCAGCAGCTTAATGGGGCCGACTAGCTTCAACGAGCAGTACTTC
.	TRBV29-1	TRBJ1-2	.	CSGAPTDYWGGYTF	TGCAGCGGTGCCCCGACAGACTATTGGGGTGGCTACACCTTC
TRBD1	TRBV11-2	TRBJ2-5	.	CASSLAGTGVETQYF	TGTGCCAGCAGCTTGGCCGGGACAGGGGTAGAGACCCAGTACTTC
.	TRBV11-2	TRBJ1-6	.	CASSLDRGYNSPLHF	TGTGCCAGCAGCTTAGATCGAGGCTATAATTCACCCCTCCACTTT
TRBD1	TRBV19	TRBJ1-6	once	CASRADRSSPLHF	TGTGCCAGTAGAGCGGACAGGTCTTCACCCCTCCACTTT
TRBD2	TRBV28	TRBJ2-1	.	CASSSMLAGAEQFF	TGTGCCAGCAGTTCGATGCTAGCGGGAGCTGAGCAGTTCTTC
.	TRBV6-5	TRBJ1-1	.	CASSYEGIPTEAFF	TGTGCCAGCAGTTACGAGGGGATACCCACTGAAGCTTTCTTT
TRBD2	TRBV9	TRBJ2-5	.	CASSAASGKETQYF	TGTGCCAGCAGCGCAGCAAGCGGGAAAGAGACCCAGTACTTC
.	TRBV27	TRBJ1-5	.	CASASINQPQHF	TGTGCCAGCGCCAGTATCAATCAGCCCCAGCATTTT
TRBD2	TRBV5-4	TRBJ2-3	.	CASSREGSADTQYF	TGTGCCAGCAGCCGGGAGGGTTCCGCAGATACGCAGTATTTT
.	TRBV6-6	TRBJ1-2	few	CASSPDGFYGYTF	TGTGCCAGCAGTCCTGACGGATTCTATGGCTACACCTTC
TRBD1	TRBV7-9	TRBJ1-3	.	CASSSSRDRVVGNTIYF	TGTGCCAGCAGCTCCTCCCGGGACAGGGTGGTCGGAAACACCATATATTTT
.	TRBV7-2	TRBJ2-5	once	CASSLDGRGQALRLAQYF	TGTGCCAGCAGCTTAGACGGCAGGGGCCAAGCCCTGCGTTTGGCCCAGTACTTC
TRBD1	TRBV6-6	TRBJ1-1	once	CASTSEGAYPEAFF	TGTGCCAGCACCTCCGAGGGGGCATACCCTGAAGCTTTCTTT
.	TRBV15	TRBJ1-1	.	CATSRDQGPGTEAFF	TGTGCCACCAGCAGAGACCAGGGGCCGGGGACTGAAGCTTTCTTT
TRBD1	TRBV5-4	TRBJ2-5	.	CASSLRTGGSEETQYF	TGTGCCAGCAGCTTGAGGACAGGGGGCTCAGAGGAGACCCAGTACTTC
.	TRBV10-1	TRBJ2-7	once	CASSENGPYEQYF	TGCGCCAGCAGCGAAAACGGGCCTTACGAGCAGTACTTC
.	TRBV19	TRBJ1-1	.	CASSHLPSTEAFF	TGTGCCAGTAGTCATTTGCCATCGACTGAAGCTTTCTTT
TRBD2	TRBV7-2	TRBJ2-1	.	CASSLSGTSGSGEQFF	TGTGCCAGCAGCTTATCCGGGACTAGCGGGAGTGGAGAGCAGTTCTTC
TRBD2	TRBV19	TRBJ2-1	.	CASSTLAGGEQFF	TGTGCCAGTAGTACGCTAGCGGGAGGAGAGCAGTTCTTC
.	TRBV7-9	TRBJ1-3	.	CASSPSRSLGNTIYF	TGTGCCAGCAGCCCCAGTCGAAGCCTCGGAAACACCATATATTTT
.	TRBV19	TRBJ1-1	.	CASSIPNREAFF	TGTGCCAGTAGTATACCCAACAGGGAAGCTTTCTTT
.	TRBV7-2	TRBJ1-5	.	CASSLGTARPQHF	TGTGCCAGCAGCTTAGGAACAGCACGGCCCCAGCATTTT
.	TRBV27	TRBJ2-7	.	CASSLLGATYEQYF	TGTGCCAGCAGCCTGCTGGGGGCTACCTACGAGCAGTACTTC
.	TRBV15	TRBJ2-1	.	CATSRDRADSSYNEQFF	TGTGCCACCAGCAGAGATCGAGCGGATAGCTCCTACAATGAGCAGTTCTTC
TRBD1	TRBV6-5	TRBJ2-5	.	CASTHRDRGQETQYF	TGTGCCAGCACTCACCGGGACAGGGGACAAGAGACCCAGTACTTC
.	TRBV12-3/TRBV12-4	TRBJ2-7	.	CASSLVPAYEQYF	TGTGCCAGCAGTTTAGTGCCGGCCTACGAGCAGTACTTC
.	TRBV18	TRBJ1-1	.	CASSPQGLMNTEAFF	TGTGCCAGCTCACCACAGGGGCTGATGAACACTGAAGCTTTCTTT
.	TRBV18	TRBJ1-1	.	CASSPRGERGNTEAFF	TGTGCCAGCTCACCACGCGGGGAGAGGGGAAACACTGAAGCTTTCTTT
.	TRBV5-1	TRBJ2-2	.	CASGPNTGELFF	TGCGCCAGCGGCCCCAACACCGGGGAGCTGTTTTTT
.	TRBV11-3	TRBJ1-6	.	CASSLWGTGVYNSPLHF	TGTGCCAGCAGCTTGTGGGGGACTGGGGTCTATAATTCACCCCTCCACTTT
.	TRBV20-1	TRBJ1-2	.	CSANGGYGYTF	TGCAGTGCTAACGGTGGCTATGGCTACACCTTC
.	TRBV2	TRBJ2-3	.	CASSSGTGSTDTQYF	TGTGCCAGCAGTTCTGGGACTGGTAGCACAGATACGCAGTATTTT
TRBD1	TRBV4-1	TRBJ2-5	.	CASSQGNRGRETQYF	TGCGCCAGCAGCCAAGGAAACAGGGGAAGAGAGACCCAGTACTTC
.	TRBV3-1/TRBV3-2	TRBJ2-2	.	CASSQVLGTTRELFF	TGTGCCAGCAGCCAAGTTCTGGGCACGACCCGGGAGCTGTTTTTT